The 17 T cell receptor beta chains below all came from one sample that was sequenced in a study of shared clonotypes between healthy human individuals. Sequencing used immunoSEQ multiplex PCR; TCRdb keeps in-frame clones, though not all of them. The data contain 2 million to 3 million clones, 90% to 95% of them singletons. Sequencing was performed on naive CD4+ T cells from PBMCs. Subset described: CD45RA+ positively selected. The receptors were sampled from a man aged 18 to 30 in good health. Some clones in this sample may be carry-over from other donors' samples.

The chain links TRBV4-3 to TRBJ2-7; 8 bases are a match to TRBD2. The CDR3 sequence is 16 residues long. Looked up from germline, CDR1 is LGHNA and CDR2 is YSLEER. With V trimmed by 1 base and J by 1 base, 6 bases remained unmatched. The CDR3 reads CASSQAPSGFSYEQYF. The CDR3 bases are TGCGCCAGCAGCCAAGCTCCTAGCGGGTTTTCCTACGAGCAGTACTTC.

This chain joins TRBV30 and TRBJ1-2, with TRBD1 matching over 8 bases. The CDR3 has 15 residues. The germline V gene encodes CDR1 GTSNPN and CDR2 SVGIG (reference sequence). V was clipped by 3 bases and J by 3 bases; unmatched bases: 9. The CDR3 here is CAWRKTGEGDYGYTF. CDR3 nucleotides: TGTGCCTGGAGGAAGACAGGGGAGGGCGACTATGGCTACACCTTC.

The rearrangement joins TRBV10-1 to TRBJ2-2, with D tentatively TRBD2 (5 bases). The CDR3 has 17 residues. The V gene's germline CDR1 is WNHNN and CDR2 SYGVQD (reference sequence). V lost 1 base, J lost 4 bases, and 16 bases lay in between. The CDR3 region is CASSECKRPRRTGELFF. CDR3 nucleotides: TGCGCCAGCAGTGAGTGTAAGCGGCCCCGTCGCACCGGGGAGCTGTTTTTT.

The rearrangement uses TRBV5-1 and TRBJ2-2; 7 bases fit TRBD1. The CDR3 totals 14 residues. In germline, CDR1 is SGHRS, CDR2 YFSETQ. J lost 5 bases, V lost 1 base, and 2 bases had no gene match. CDR3 region: CASSLQGETGELFF. As DNA, the CDR3 is TGCGCCAGCAGCTTGCAGGGGGAAACCGGGGAGCTGTTTTTT.

The rearrangement joins TRBV27 to TRBJ1-1; TRBD1 might be the D (5 bases). Trimming took 2 bases from V and 3 from J, leaving 7 bases between them. The germline V gene encodes CDR1 MNHEY and CDR2 SMNVEV (reference sequence). The CDR3 is 13 amino acids. In nucleotides, the CDR3 is TGTGCCAGCAGTTTACGGGACGACACTGAAGCTTTCTTT. Protein product: CASSLRDDTEAFF.

This clone appeared a single time. V usage is TRBV7-6 and J usage is TRBJ2-5, with TRBD2 as a possible D gene (6 bases). This CDR3 has 14 amino acids. The ends were cut back, 0 bases at V and 3 bases at J, with 8 bases in the middle. Germline V CDR1 and CDR2: SGHVS, FNYEAQ. The CDR3 DNA sequence: TGTGCCAGCAGCTTAGCAATAGCGGAAGAGACCCAGTACTTC. As protein: CASSLAIAEETQYF.

The chain has TRBV6-1 and TRBJ1-5; D gene ambiguous. The CDR3 has 13 amino acids. V lost 6 bases and J 3 bases, leaving 9 bases between the germline ends. Looked up from germline, CDR1 is MNHNS and CDR2 is SASEGT. Here the CDR3 DNA reads TGTGCCAGCAGGGTGTCAGACAATCAGCCCCAGCATTTT. Translation: CASRVSDNQPQHF.

J is TRBJ2-1 and V is TRBV7-3, with D tentatively TRBD1 or TRBD2 (5 bases each). Trimming pared 8 bases from V and 1 base from J, leaving 12 bases between. The CDR3 sequence is 14 residues long. Germline V gene sequence: CDR1 SGHTA, CDR2 FQGTGA. CDR3 sequence: CASGNGGSYNEQFF. The DNA for the CDR3 is TGTGCCAGCGGGAATGGGGGATCCTACAATGAGCAGTTCTTC.

The chain is built from TRBV11-2 and TRBJ1-2; D is unclear. V lost 5 bases, J lost 2 bases, and 9 bases lay in between. CDR1 and CDR2 (germline): SGHAT, FQNNGV. The CDR3 sequence is 13 residues long. DNA of the CDR3: TGTGCCAGCAGCCAAAGGGAAAACTATGGCTACACCTTC. Protein product: CASSQRENYGYTF.

This clone was found a few times. This chain uses TRBV28 with TRBJ1-1, with D possibly being TRBD1 (5 bases). V was trimmed by 2 bases and J by 6 bases, leaving 16 bases between them. The CDR3 runs 15 residues. Germline assignment: CDR1 MDHEN and CDR2 SYDVKM. The CDR3 here is CASSLPTGGVSEAFF. CDR3 in DNA: TGTGCCAGCAGTTTACCGACGGGAGGGGTCTCTGAAGCTTTCTTT.

This rearrangement joins TRBV11-2 to TRBJ2-1; 8 nucleotides line up with TRBD1. The CDR3 is 15 residues long. Unmatched junction bases numbered 8, after V lost 0 bases and J lost 10 bases. CDR1 is SGHAT and CDR2 is FQNNGV in the germline V gene. CDR3: CASSLDGGDRLEQFF. CDR3 in DNA: TGTGCCAGCAGCTTAGATGGAGGGGACAGGTTAGAGCAGTTCTTC.

Concerning this clone itself: In the same sample, other DNA sequences code for this CDR3. V gene TRBV6-5 combines with J gene TRBJ1-2; maybe TRBD1 (6 bases). Per germline, CDR1 MNHEY and CDR2 SVGAGI. This CDR3 has 13 residues. Trimming stripped 0 bases from V and 8 bases from J, with 10 bases between. The CDR3 nucleotides are TGTGCCAGCAGTTACTCGGGGGGGCGAGGCTACACCTTC. Its protein is CASSYSGGRGYTF.

The rearrangement uses TRBV5-6 and TRBJ1-1; D is undetermined. V shed 1 base and J shed 7 bases, with 14 bases lying between them. The V gene's germline CDR1 is SGHDT and CDR2 YYEEEE. The CDR3 contains 14 residues. The CDR3 region is CASSLFVTQVEAFF. CDR3 sequence (DNA): TGTGCCAGCAGCTTGTTTGTTACCCAAGTTGAAGCTTTCTTT.

The gene calls are TRBV6-1 and TRBJ2-3; 7 bases match TRBD2. The germline CDR1 and CDR2 sequences are MNHNS and SASEGT. V lost 0 bases to trimming and J lost 6 bases; unmatched junction nucleotides: 6. The CDR3 is 15 residues long. CDR3 nucleotide sequence: TGTGCCAGCAGTGAAGCAGGGAGGGTGCGGGATACGCAGTATTTT. Protein product: CASSEAGRVRDTQYF.

Notes on this clone: Other DNA sequences in this sample translate to the same CDR3. The chain employs TRBV4-1 and TRBJ2-5; TRBD1 might be the D (5 bases). CDR1 MGHRA and CDR2 YSYEKL come from the germline V gene. V was trimmed by 4 bases and J by 5 bases, leaving 11 bases between them. The CDR3 is 13 residues long. The CDR3 DNA sequence: TGCGCCAGCAGCCGTGGGGCCAGGGAGACCCAGTACTTC. Translated, it gives CASSRGARETQYF.

This clone was recorded once. This chain connects TRBV19 to TRBJ1-4; D not resolved. Trimming removed 1 base from V and 2 bases from J, with 11 bases in between. The germline CDR1 and CDR2 sequences are LNHDA and SQIVND (reference sequence). The CDR3 sequence is 16 residues long. The DNA for the CDR3 is TGTGCCAGTAGTATAGGTCCCAGAGCTACTAATGAAAAACTGTTTTTT. This gives the protein CASSIGPRATNEKLFF.

The chain combines TRBV28 with TRBJ2-1; TRBD2 agrees at 8 bases. The CDR3 is 15 amino acids. The V gene's germline CDR1 is MDHEN and CDR2 SYDVKM. The V gene end was trimmed by 7 bases and the J gene end by 6 bases; junction bases not matched to a gene: 11. The CDR3 is CASTREGRGGNEQFF. The CDR3 nucleotides are TGTGCCAGCACCCGGGAGGGGCGTGGGGGCAATGAGCAGTTCTTC. Supplemented by reference TRBV28 and TRBJ2-1, the full variable domain reads DVKVTQSSRYLVKRTGEKVFLECVQDMDHENMFWYRQDPGLGLRLIYFSYDVKMKEKGDIPEGYSVSREKKERFSLILESASTNQTSMYLCASTREGRGGNEQFFGPGTRLTVL.